The clone carrying this TCR beta chain was seen more than once but under ten times. Its antigen is not known. The read terminates 3 residues before the CDR3 end, so the remaining end is supplied by the germline J gene. Heparinized whole blood, about 4.5 to 9 ml, came from each donor. The record originates from a study of T cell clonality in common variable immunodeficiency. General study findings and limits: Links between repertoire features and CVID complications were heterogeneity-limited.

Germline lookup yields CDR1 SGHAT and CDR2 FQNNGV. V shed 5 bases, J shed 3 bases, and the junction held 10 bases outside the gene matches. The length of the CDR3 is 15 residues. Some clones are missing from TCRdb's copy, which holds only in-frame ones; the method was immunoSEQ multiplex PCR. Altogether tens of thousands of clones were found in the sample, and no singletons occur. The J gene is TRBJ2-7, the V gene TRBV11-2, with 7 bases lining up with TRBD2. Sample: peripheral blood mononuclear cells. This sequence was found in a person aged 18 to 75 in good health. The CDR3 spells CASSTRTSNIYEQYF. The CDR3 bases that were read are TGTGCCAGCAGCACACGGACTAGTAATATCTACGAG.